The 2 T cell receptor beta chains presented below share a single source sample, sequenced in a study of cytomegalovirus exposure and HLA in healthy donors. 60 Vbeta and 13 Jbeta primers were used in PCR. Here immunoSEQ multiplex PCR was the method, and the copy in TCRdb shows in-frame clones only, minus some. Seen here are some 67,000 clones, 75% to 90% observed once, and the top ten hold over 10%. The sequencing input was PBMCs. All receptors derive from a woman aged 25 to 39 in good health and CMV-seropositive.

V usage is TRBV27 and J usage is TRBJ2-6, with TRBD1 as a possible D gene (6 bases). Germline CDR1 is MNHEY and CDR2 is SMNVEV (reference sequence). The CDR3 has 16 amino acids. Trimming took off 2 bases at V and 4 bases at J, with 12 bases between the two ends. Here the CDR3 reads CASSLMAGTGANVLTF. Here the CDR3 DNA reads TGTGCCAGCAGTTTAATGGCAGGGACAGGGGCCAACGTCCTGACTTTC. The complete variable domain, with remaining parts taken from reference TRBV27 and TRBJ2-6, reads EAQVTQNPRYLITVTGKKLTVTCSQNMNHEYMSWYRQDPGLGLRQIYYSMNVEVTDKGDVPEGYKVSRKEKRNFPLILESPSPNQTSLYFCASSLMAGTGANVLTFGAGSRLTVL.

The rearrangement joins TRBV27 to TRBJ2-2; D gene unclear. The germline CDR1 and CDR2 sequences are MNHEY and SMNVEV (reference sequence). The CDR3 is 14 residues long. V lost 8 bases and J lost 2, with 12 bases in between. The CDR3 reads CASYGPSNTGELFF. Written as DNA, the CDR3 is TGTGCCAGCTATGGGCCGAGTAACACCGGGGAGCTGTTTTTT.